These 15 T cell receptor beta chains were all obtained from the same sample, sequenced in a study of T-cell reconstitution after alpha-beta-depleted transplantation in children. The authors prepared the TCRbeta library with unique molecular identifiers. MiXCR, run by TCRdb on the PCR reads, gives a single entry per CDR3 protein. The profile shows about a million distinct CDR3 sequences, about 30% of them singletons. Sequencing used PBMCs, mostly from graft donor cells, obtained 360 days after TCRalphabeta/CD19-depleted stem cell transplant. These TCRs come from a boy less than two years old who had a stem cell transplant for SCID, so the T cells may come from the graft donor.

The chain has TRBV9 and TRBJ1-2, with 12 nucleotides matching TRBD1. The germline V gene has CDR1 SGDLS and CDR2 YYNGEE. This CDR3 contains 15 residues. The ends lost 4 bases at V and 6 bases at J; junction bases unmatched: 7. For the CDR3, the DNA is TGTGCCAGCAGCCCGGGGACAGGGGGCCATCATGGCTACACCTTC. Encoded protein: CASSPGTGGHHGYTF.

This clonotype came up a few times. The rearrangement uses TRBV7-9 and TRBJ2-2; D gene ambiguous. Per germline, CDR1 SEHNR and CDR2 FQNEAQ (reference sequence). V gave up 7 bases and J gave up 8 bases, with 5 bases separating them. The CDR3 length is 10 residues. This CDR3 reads CASKRGELFF. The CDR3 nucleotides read TGTGCCAGCAAGAGGGGGGAGCTGTTTTTT.

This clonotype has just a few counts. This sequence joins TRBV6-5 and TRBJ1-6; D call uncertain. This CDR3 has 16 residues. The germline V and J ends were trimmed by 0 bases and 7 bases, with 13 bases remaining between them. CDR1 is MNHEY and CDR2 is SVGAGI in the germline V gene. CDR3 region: CASSYSSQGGNSPLHF. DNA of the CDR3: TGTGCCAGCAGTTACTCGAGTCAAGGCGGGAATTCACCCCTCCACTTT.

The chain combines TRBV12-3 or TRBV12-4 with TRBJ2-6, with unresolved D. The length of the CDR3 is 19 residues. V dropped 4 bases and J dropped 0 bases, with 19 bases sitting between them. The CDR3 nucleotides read TGTGCCAGCAGTTCCCTCCCGTGGACCGACTCCTCTGGGGCCAACGTCCTGACTTTC. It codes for CASSSLPWTDSSGANVLTF.

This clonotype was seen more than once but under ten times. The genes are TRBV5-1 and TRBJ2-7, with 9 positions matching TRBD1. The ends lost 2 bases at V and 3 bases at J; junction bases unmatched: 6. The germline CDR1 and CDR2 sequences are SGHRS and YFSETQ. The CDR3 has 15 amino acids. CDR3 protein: CASSFGTGFNYEQYF. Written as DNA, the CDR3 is TGCGCCAGCAGCTTCGGGACAGGGTTCAACTACGAGCAGTACTTC. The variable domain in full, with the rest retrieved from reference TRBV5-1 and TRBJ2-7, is KAGVTQTPRYLIKTRGQQVTLSCSPISGHRSVSWYQQTPGQGLQFLFEYFSETQRNKGNFPGRFSGRQFSNSRSEMNVSTLELGDSALYLCASSFGTGFNYEQYFGPGTRLTVT.

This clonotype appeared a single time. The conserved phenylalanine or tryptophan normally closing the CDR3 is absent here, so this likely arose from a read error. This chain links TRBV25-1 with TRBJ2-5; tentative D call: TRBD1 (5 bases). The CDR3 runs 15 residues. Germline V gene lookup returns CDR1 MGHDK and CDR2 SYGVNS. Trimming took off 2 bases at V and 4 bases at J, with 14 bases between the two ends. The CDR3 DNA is TGTGCCAGCAGTGAAATTCACAGGATAGGAGAGACCCAGTACTAC. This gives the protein CASSEIHRIGETQYY.

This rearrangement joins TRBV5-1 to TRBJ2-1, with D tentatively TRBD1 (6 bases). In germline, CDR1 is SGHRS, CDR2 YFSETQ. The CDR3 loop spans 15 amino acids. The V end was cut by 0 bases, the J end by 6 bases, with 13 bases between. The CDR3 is CASSLGARGGNEQFF. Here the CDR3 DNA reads TGCGCCAGCAGCTTGGGGGCCAGGGGCGGCAATGAGCAGTTCTTC.

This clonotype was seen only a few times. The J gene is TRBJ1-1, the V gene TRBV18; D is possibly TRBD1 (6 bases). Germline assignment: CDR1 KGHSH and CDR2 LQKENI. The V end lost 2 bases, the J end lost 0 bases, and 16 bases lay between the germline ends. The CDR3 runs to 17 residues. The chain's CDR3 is CASSPFRRAGVNTEAFF. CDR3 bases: TGTGCCAGCTCACCATTCAGAAGGGCAGGGGTGAACACTGAAGCTTTCTTT.

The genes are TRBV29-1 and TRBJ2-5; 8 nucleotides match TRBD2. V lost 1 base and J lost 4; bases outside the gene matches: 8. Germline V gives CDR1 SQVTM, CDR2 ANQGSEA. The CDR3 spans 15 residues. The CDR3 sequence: CSVEGFAGGRETQYF. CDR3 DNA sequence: TGCAGCGTTGAAGGTTTCGCGGGGGGACGAGAGACCCAGTACTTC.

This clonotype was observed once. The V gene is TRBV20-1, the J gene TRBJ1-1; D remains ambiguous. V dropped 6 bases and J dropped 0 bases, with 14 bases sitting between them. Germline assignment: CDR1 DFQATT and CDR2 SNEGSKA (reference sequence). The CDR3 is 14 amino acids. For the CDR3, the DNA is TGCAGTGCCGACGATCAGCTTATGAACACTGAAGCTTTCTTT. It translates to CSADDQLMNTEAFF.

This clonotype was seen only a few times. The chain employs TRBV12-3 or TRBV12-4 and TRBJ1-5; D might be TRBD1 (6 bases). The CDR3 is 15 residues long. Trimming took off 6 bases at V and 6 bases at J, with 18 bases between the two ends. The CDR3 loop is CASRPTGIGVQPQHF. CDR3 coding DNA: TGTGCCAGCAGACCTACAGGGATTGGGGTTCAGCCCCAGCATTTT.

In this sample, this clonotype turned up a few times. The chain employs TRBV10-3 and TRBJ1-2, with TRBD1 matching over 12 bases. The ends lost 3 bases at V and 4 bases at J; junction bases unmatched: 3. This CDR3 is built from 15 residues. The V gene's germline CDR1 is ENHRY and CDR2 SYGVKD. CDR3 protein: CAISDWDRGLYGYTF. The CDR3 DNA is TGTGCCATCAGTGATTGGGACAGGGGGCTCTATGGCTACACCTTC.

As DNA, the CDR3 is TGTGCCAGCAGTTCGTTGGCAGGGGGCTACCACGAGCAGTACTTC. Encoded protein: CASSSLAGGYHEQYF. V gene TRBV12-3 or TRBV12-4 combines with J gene TRBJ2-7; 8 bases align to TRBD1. V shed 4 bases, J shed 5 bases, and the junction held 10 bases outside the gene matches. The CDR3 sequence is 15 residues long.

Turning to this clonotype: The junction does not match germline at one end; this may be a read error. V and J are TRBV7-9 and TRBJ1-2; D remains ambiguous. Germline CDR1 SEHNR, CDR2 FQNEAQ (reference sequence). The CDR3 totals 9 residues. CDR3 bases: TGCGCAGGCGACTATGGCTACACCTTC. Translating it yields CAGDYGYTF.

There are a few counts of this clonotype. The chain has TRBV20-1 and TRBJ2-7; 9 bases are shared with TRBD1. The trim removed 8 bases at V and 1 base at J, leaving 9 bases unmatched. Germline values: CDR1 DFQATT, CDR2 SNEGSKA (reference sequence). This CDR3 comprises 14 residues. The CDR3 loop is CSPLDGTGSYEQYF. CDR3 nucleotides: TGCAGTCCCCTCGACGGGACAGGGTCCTACGAGCAGTACTTC.